What follows is one T cell receptor (beta chain) and its context. PCR employed 60 Vbeta and 13 Jbeta primers. Method: immunoSEQ multiplex PCR; TCRdb's copy keeps in-frame clones and lacks some. Of under 150,000 clones in the sample, roughly 62% were seen once. The data originate from a study of cytomegalovirus exposure and HLA in healthy donors. CDR1 and CDR2 (germline): SGHNT, YYREEE (reference sequence). This CDR3 comprises 16 residues. J lost 3 bases, V lost 5 bases, and 8 bases had no gene match. The chain joins TRBV5-4 to TRBJ2-6, with 7 nucleotides matching TRBD1. The clonotype was recovered from a man aged 25-40 years in good health and CMV-seropositive. Sequencing used PBMCs. The CDR3 sequence: CASRTDRARGANVLTF. The CDR3 DNA sequence: TGTGCCAGCAGAACAGACAGGGCACGTGGGGCCAACGTCCTGACTTTC.